Listed below are T cell receptor beta chains from one sample, sequenced in a study of T cells in Graves' hyperthyroidism and ophthalmopathy. From the multiplex PCR reads, TCRdb called clonotypes with MiXCR, one entry per CDR3 protein. This sample has 500,000 to 600,000 distinct CDR3 sequences, with just over 45% found just once. Sequencing input: peripheral blood or thyroid tissue (not recorded which). These receptors were taken from an adult woman with Graves' disease, either hyperthyroidism or ophthalmopathy (not recorded which). Each CDR3 is given with its conserved first and last residue. Each record gives: clone size, V gene, D gene, J gene, CDR3 protein, CDR3 DNA. D genes are given only for firm matches. The listing skips clone size in some rows; elsewhere it reads once, few, many or a size class.

clone size: NA; V gene: TRBV6-1; D gene: TRBD1; J gene: TRBJ1-5; CDR3 protein: CASSATGFGNQPQHF; CDR3 DNA: TGTGCCAGCAGCGCGACAGGGTTTGGCAATCAGCCCCAGCATTTT
clone size: few; V gene: TRBV10-3; D gene: TRBD1; J gene: TRBJ1-2; CDR3 protein: CAITPDRAIGYTF; CDR3 DNA: TGTGCCATCACTCCCGACAGGGCTATTGGCTACACCTTC
clone size: few; V gene: TRBV7-3; D gene: TRBD2; J gene: TRBJ2-7; CDR3 protein: CASSLASGHYEQYF; CDR3 DNA: TGTGCCAGCAGCTTGGCTAGCGGGCACTACGAGCAGTACTTC
clone size: many; V gene: TRBV6-6; D gene: NA; J gene: TRBJ1-6; CDR3 protein: CASSYLSGVHNSPLHF; CDR3 DNA: TGTGCCAGCAGTTATCTGTCAGGGGTCCATAATTCACCCCTCCACTTT
clone size: NA; V gene: TRBV9; D gene: TRBD2; J gene: TRBJ2-1; CDR3 protein: CASSVAFGGLNEQFF; CDR3 DNA: TGTGCCAGCAGCGTAGCTTTCGGGGGGTTAAATGAGCAGTTCTTC
clone size: many; V gene: TRBV5-7; D gene: TRBD1; J gene: TRBJ2-7; CDR3 protein: CASSSGGQYEQYF; CDR3 DNA: TGTGCCAGCAGTTCAGGGGGCCAATACGAGCAGTACTTC
clone size: NA; V gene: TRBV10-3; D gene: NA; J gene: TRBJ1-5; CDR3 protein: CAMAGPNQPQHF; CDR3 DNA: TGTGCCATGGCAGGGCCCAATCAGCCCCAGCATTTT
clone size: many; V gene: TRBV20-1; D gene: NA; J gene: TRBJ2-7; CDR3 protein: CSARSPSEIYEQYF; CDR3 DNA: TGCAGTGCTAGATCCCCTAGCGAGATCTACGAGCAGTACTTC
clone size: NA; V gene: TRBV15; D gene: NA; J gene: TRBJ1-1; CDR3 protein: CATSISSSPRRGF; CDR3 DNA: TGTGCCACCAGCATCTCTTCCAGTCCGAGGAGGGGGTTT
clone size: NA; V gene: TRBV19; D gene: NA; J gene: TRBJ1-1; CDR3 protein: CASSMTGLTTEAFF; CDR3 DNA: TGTGCCAGTAGTATGACAGGACTGACCACTGAAGCTTTCTTT
clone size: NA; V gene: TRBV10-3; D gene: NA; J gene: TRBJ2-7; CDR3 protein: CAISEGDGPYEQYF; CDR3 DNA: TGTGCCATCAGTGAAGGGGACGGGCCGTACGAGCAGTACTTC
clone size: NA; V gene: TRBV27; D gene: NA; J gene: TRBJ1-1; CDR3 protein: CASNTGGGAFF; CDR3 DNA: TGTGCCAGCAATACAGGAGGGGGAGCTTTCTTT
clone size: many; V gene: TRBV19; D gene: TRBD1; J gene: TRBJ2-5; CDR3 protein: CATTGTGQETQYF; CDR3 DNA: TGTGCCACTACTGGGACAGGGCAGGAGACCCAGTACTTC
clone size: NA; V gene: TRBV10-3; D gene: TRBD1; J gene: TRBJ1-2; CDR3 protein: CAISGDSSDYGYTF; CDR3 DNA: TGTGCCATCAGCGGGGACAGTTCAGACTATGGCTACACCTTC
clone size: NA; V gene: TRBV7-8; D gene: NA; J gene: TRBJ1-6; CDR3 protein: CASSLVIDTLHF; CDR3 DNA: TGTGCCAGCAGCTTAGTAATAGACACCCTCCACTTT
clone size: many; V gene: TRBV15; D gene: NA; J gene: TRBJ1-4; CDR3 protein: CATSRDFIRNEKLFF; CDR3 DNA: TGTGCCACCAGCAGAGATTTTATCCGTAATGAAAAACTGTTTTTT
clone size: NA; V gene: TRBV28; D gene: NA; J gene: TRBJ1-2; CDR3 protein: CASSRYTF; CDR3 DNA: TGTGCCAGCAGTCGCTACACCTTC
clone size: NA; V gene: TRBV5-1; D gene: NA; J gene: TRBJ1-1; CDR3 protein: CASSQTASGAEAFF; CDR3 DNA: TGCGCCAGCAGCCAGACAGCCTCCGGGGCTGAAGCTTTCTTT
clone size: few; V gene: TRBV28; D gene: NA; J gene: TRBJ1-5; CDR3 protein: CASSLSRGGRDNQPQHF; CDR3 DNA: TGTGCCAGCAGTTTATCCCGAGGGGGACGGGACAATCAGCCCCAGCATTTT
clone size: many; V gene: TRBV4-1; D gene: NA; J gene: TRBJ1-4; CDR3 protein: CASSQVTAEKLFF; CDR3 DNA: TGCGCCAGCAGCCAAGTAACCGCTGAAAAACTGTTTTTT
clone size: many; V gene: TRBV6-1; D gene: NA; J gene: TRBJ2-2; CDR3 protein: CASSEAGLTGELFF; CDR3 DNA: TGTGCCAGCAGTGAAGCGGGTCTGACCGGGGAGCTGTTTTTT
clone size: few; V gene: TRBV20-1; D gene: TRBD2; J gene: TRBJ2-7; CDR3 protein: CSASQIAGPYEQYF; CDR3 DNA: TGCAGTGCGTCACAAATAGCGGGGCCGTACGAGCAGTACTTC
clone size: many; V gene: TRBV2; D gene: NA; J gene: TRBJ2-7; CDR3 protein: CASRVYLGEQYF; CDR3 DNA: TGTGCCAGCAGGGTCTACCTCGGGGAGCAGTACTTC
clone size: many; V gene: TRBV2; D gene: NA; J gene: TRBJ2-7; CDR3 protein: CAGGLAPYEQYF; CDR3 DNA: TGTGCCGGGGGTCTTGCACCCTACGAGCAGTACTTC